Described below is a single T cell receptor beta chain sequence and its context. Its antigen is as yet unknown. Negatively enriched CD4+ T cells were divided by CD45RA into naive and memory. The germline V gene encodes CDR1 GTSNPN and CDR2 SVGIG (reference sequence). CDR3 size: 15 residues. The entry originates in a study of shared clonotypes between healthy human individuals. Study-wide background: CD4 naive cells filled three plates per donor, CD4 memory three, CD8 naive two and CD8 memory one.

When replicate PCRs were run on sorted subsets, they used 150 to 250 ng DNA, around 33,000 T cell genomes. The table came from immunoSEQ multiplex PCR; TCRdb's copy has only in-frame clones and leaves some out. The repertoire holds about 230,000 clones, with approximately 65% as singletons. Findings and caveats of the study: Shared clonotypes across all four donors exceeded non-shared ones in generation probability.

The chain combines TRBV30 with TRBJ2-7, with 8 nucleotides matching TRBD2. Sequencing was performed on memory CD4+ T cells sorted from blood. Subset here: CD45RA-negative fraction. This sequence was found in a man between 25 and 39 years old in good health. Here the CDR3 DNA reads TGTGTCCTACGTCACGCGGGAGGCGCCTCCTACGAGCAGTACTTC. It is translated as CVLRHAGGASYEQYF. Looking up the rest from reference TRBV30 and TRBJ2-7 gives the full variable domain: SQTIHQWPATLVQPVGSPLSLECTVEGTSNPNLYWYRQAAGRGLQLLFYSVGIGQISSEVPQNLSASRPQDRQFILSSKKLLLSDSGFYLCVLRHAGGASYEQYFGPGTRLTVT.